Included here is one T cell receptor beta chain sequence, with context. This record comes from a study of blood T cell repertoires in COVID-19. Study-level information: COVID-19 samples, acute and convalescent, were from the United States, Italy and Spain.

Seattle participants joined during active infection and were tracked over time. In the authors' workflow: Cell counts per sample came from amplifying reference gene primers. Assay: immunoSEQ multiplex PCR; the TCRdb copy retains only in-frame clones and omits some. That table gives V, J and clone size, and the DNA gave D and trimming. The data show some 220,000 clones, around four fifths seen once. J gave up 1 base and V 3 bases, and 5 bases lay outside the gene matches. The CDR3 extends over 16 amino acids. Per the germline V gene, CDR1 is KGHDR and CDR2 is SFDVKD. The chain uses TRBV24-1 and TRBJ2-7; the match to TRBD2 covers 10 bases. This receptor was obtained from a woman between 70 and 85 years old with COVID-19, enrolled during active disease. The sequenced sample consisted of peripheral blood. The CDR3 DNA sequence: TGTGCCACCAGTGATCGGACTAGCGGAGAATCCTACGAGCAGTACTTC. Its translation: CATSDRTSGESYEQYF.